This T cell receptor (beta chain) was identified in a study of CD8 T cells in ankylosing spondylitis. Whole-study results and caveats: Typical of ankylosing spondylitis blood, it appeared, was a TCR beta motif of about eight highly homologous variants. Researchers reportedly found disease-linked clones significantly enriched in matched ankylosing spondylitis synovial fluid.

In germline, CDR1 is ENHRY, CDR2 SYGVKD. The CDR3 extends over 18 amino acids. V was clipped by 3 bases and J by 2 bases; unmatched bases: 14. TCRdb ran MiXCR on the 5' RACE reads and lists one entry per CDR3 protein. The sample lists 250,000 to 350,000 distinct CDR3 sequences; about 20% were seen once. Note on this clonotype: Its antigen remains unknown.

The chain links TRBV10-3 to TRBJ2-3; 7 bases line up with TRBD2. Sequencing was performed on blood, either unsorted or a sorted T cell fraction (not recorded which). The TCR sequence derives from a male donor with ankylosing spondylitis or in good health (not recorded which). The CDR3 region is CAISDPGGASGITDTQYF. CDR3 bases: TGTGCCATCAGTGACCCCGGCGGGGCTAGCGGTATCACAGATACGCAGTATTTT.